This paragraph reports one TCR beta chain. Its cognate antigen has yet to be identified. Base qualities are not recorded, but no much larger clone differs from it by a single base. The CDR3 covers 13 residues, taking in both the cysteine and the phenylalanine. The only DNA kept is the CDR3, 39 bases in frame from the first base. V loses 0 bases of germline sequence and J loses 5 bases, and the interval between the two ends is 9 bases. The germline V gene encodes CDR1 SGHRS and CDR2 YFSETQ. This specimen comes from a study of T cells of healthy individuals (dated by TCRdb to between 2017 and 2018). The library came from 5' RACE. Reads for this sample came from an Illumina MiSeq. The public reads were reanalyzed by TCRdb: fastp trimming at Q25, MiXCR alignment, in-frame beta chains only. All rows with the same CDR3 protein become a single entry with the most common DNA and genes. The sample has tens of thousands of distinct CDR3 sequences on record, 15% to 20% of them singletons. The top ten constitute 4% to 5% of the sample.

This sequence was found in a human donor in good health. This receptor chain uses TRBV5-1 and TRBJ2-7; the D gene cannot be resolved reliably. This receptor has the CDR3 CASSLAGLNEQYF. At the DNA level, the sequence is TGCGCCAGCAGCTTGGCCGGTTTAAACGAGCAGTACTTC.